This passage covers 22 T cell receptor beta chains from one sample sequenced in a study of shared clonotypes between healthy human individuals. TCRdb's copy holds only in-frame clones and misses some; the assay was immunoSEQ multiplex PCR. This table holds around 940,000 clones, approximately 80% found once. The source material was memory CD4+ T cells sorted from blood. Regarding subset: CD45RA-negative fraction. The origin of the receptors is a man younger than 30 in good health.

The rearrangement links TRBV6-6 to TRBJ1-1; possible D gene TRBD1, 6 bases. Germline V CDR1 and CDR2: MNHNY, SVGAGI (reference sequence). V was clipped by 4 bases and J by 5 bases, with 14 bases between them. This CDR3 contains 14 residues. The CDR3 reads CASSFGGAGTEAFF. The CDR3, as DNA: TGTGCCAGCAGTTTTGGGGGGGCGGGGACTGAAGCTTTCTTT.

This clone was seen just once. The rearrangement joins TRBV15 to TRBJ2-1; no clear D. Germline CDR1 is LNHNV and CDR2 is YYDKDF (reference sequence). This CDR3 is 13 amino acids long. V lost 11 bases, J lost 1 base, and 12 bases lay in between. In nucleotides, the CDR3 is TGTGCCTTGGGGAAAGAGTCCTACAATGAGCAGTTCTTC. This sequence encodes CALGKESYNEQFF.

The chain links TRBV5-6 to TRBJ1-1, with 8 bases identical to TRBD1. The CDR3 runs to 17 residues. CDR1 is SGHDT, CDR2 YYEEEE, per germline. V was clipped by 3 bases and J by 0 bases; unmatched bases: 10. This CDR3 is CASSSYSTGGLNTEAFF. In DNA, the CDR3 is TGTGCCAGCAGCTCTTATTCCACAGGGGGTTTGAACACTGAAGCTTTCTTT.

The V and J genes are TRBV27 and TRBJ2-6; no definite D call. Germline V lookup: CDR1 MNHEY, CDR2 SMNVEV (reference sequence). The CDR3 runs 14 residues. V was trimmed by 2 bases and J by 3 bases, leaving 5 bases between them. The CDR3 reads CASSLRSGANVLTF. CDR3 nucleotides: TGTGCCAGCAGTTTAAGAAGTGGGGCCAACGTCCTGACTTTC.

The chain couples TRBV19 to TRBJ1-4; 10 positions match TRBD1. The germline gives CDR1 LNHDA, CDR2 SQIVND (reference sequence). The CDR3 loop spans 16 amino acids. With V trimmed by 2 bases and J by 4 bases, 4 bases remained unmatched. CDR3 in amino acids: CASSILRTGGNEKLFF. In nucleotides, the CDR3 is TGTGCCAGTAGTATACTCCGGACAGGGGGTAATGAAAAACTGTTTTTT. Full variable domain (outside the CDR3, taken from reference TRBV19 and TRBJ1-4): DGGITQSPKYLFRKEGQNVTLSCEQNLNHDAMYWYRQDPGQGLRLIYYSQIVNDFQKGDIAEGYSVSREKKESFPLTVTSAQKNPTAFYLCASSILRTGGNEKLFFGSGTQLSVL.

This clone occurred a few times. The J gene is TRBJ2-3, the V gene TRBV6-5; unclear D gene. Germline values: CDR1 MNHEY, CDR2 SVGAGI. This CDR3 spans 15 amino acids. The V gene lost 0 bases and the J gene lost 2 bases, with 9 bases spanning the gap. The CDR3 nucleotides read TGTGCCAGCAGTTACTCGCACAGCTACACAGATACGCAGTATTTT. Amino acid sequence: CASSYSHSYTDTQYF.

The rearrangement joins TRBV16 to TRBJ2-1, with D perhaps TRBD2 (7 bases). Trimming stripped 2 bases from V and 8 bases from J, with 16 bases between. The CDR3 runs 15 residues. The germline V gene has CDR1 KGHSY and CDR2 FQNENV. CDR3: CASSQRGGIYHEQFF. The CDR3 coding sequence is TGTGCCAGCAGCCAAAGGGGGGGCATCTATCATGAGCAGTTCTTC.

The chain combines TRBV19 with TRBJ2-7, with D possibly being TRBD2 (5 bases). CDR3 size: 15 residues. Germline values: CDR1 LNHDA, CDR2 SQIVND (reference sequence). The germline V and J ends were trimmed by 3 bases and 5 bases, with 17 bases remaining between them. The CDR3 sequence: CASSMTFGPRDEQYF. The CDR3, as DNA: TGTGCCAGTAGTATGACTTTTGGTCCGAGGGACGAGCAGTACTTC. Drawing the rest from reference TRBV19 and TRBJ2-7, the complete variable domain is DGGITQSPKYLFRKEGQNVTLSCEQNLNHDAMYWYRQDPGQGLRLIYYSQIVNDFQKGDIAEGYSVSREKKESFPLTVTSAQKNPTAFYLCASSMTFGPRDEQYFGPGTRLTVT.

As for this clone: Being one base from a much bigger clone, this may be a read error. In the same sample, other DNA sequences code for this CDR3. The chain combines TRBV7-2 with TRBJ1-2; D might be TRBD1 (6 bases). Germline V gene data show CDR1 as SGHTA and CDR2 as FQGNSA. V was trimmed by 1 base and J by 4 bases, leaving 7 bases between them. The CDR3 is 13 residues long. The CDR3 reads CASSLGTVYGYTF. CDR3 DNA: TGTGCCAGCAGCTTAGGGACAGTCTATGGCTACACCTTC.

The genes are TRBV9 and TRBJ2-7, with 11 bases identical to TRBD1. Germline CDR1 reads SGDLS; CDR2 reads YYNGEE. With 1 base clipped from V and 3 bases from J, the junction kept 6 bases outside the gene matches. This CDR3 is 16 amino acids long. CDR3 DNA sequence: TGTGCCAGCAGCGTATCCGGACAGGGGGCCCTCTACGAGCAGTACTTC. Translation gives CASSVSGQGALYEQYF.

This sequence joins TRBV19 and TRBJ2-1; D gene unclear. The CDR3 totals 13 residues. Germline V gene lookup returns CDR1 LNHDA and CDR2 SQIVND (reference sequence). V shed 7 bases and J shed 7 bases, with 14 bases lying between them. In DNA, the CDR3 is TGTGCCAGTACCCAGATCCACGGTAATGAGCAGTTCTTC. This gives the protein CASTQIHGNEQFF.

The chain recombines TRBV28 with TRBJ2-7, with D unclear. The V end lost 3 bases, the J end lost 3 bases, and 9 bases lay between the germline ends. The CDR3 spans 13 residues. Germline values: CDR1 MDHEN, CDR2 SYDVKM. The CDR3 reads CASSFEQNYEQYF. CDR3 bases: TGTGCCAGCAGTTTTGAACAAAACTACGAGCAGTACTTC.

The chain joins TRBV10-3 to TRBJ1-4; D is unclear. V lost 0 bases and J lost 3, with 8 bases in between. The CDR3 is made up of 15 amino acids. Germline V CDR1 and CDR2: ENHRY, SYGVKD. CDR3 coding DNA: TGTGCCATCAGTGAGTCAAGGAACGCTAATGAAAAACTGTTTTTT. Its translation is CAISESRNANEKLFF.

The sample holds one count of this clone. The chain recombines TRBV11-3 with TRBJ2-2; TRBD2 matches 8 bases. Trimming cost V 0 bases and J 6 bases; bases outside gene matches: 6. Germline V CDR1 and CDR2: SGHNT, YENEEA. This CDR3 region has 16 residues. The CDR3 DNA reads as TGTGCCAGCAGCTTAGAGGGACTAGTCCTTTCCGGGGAGCTGTTTTTT. Translation: CASSLEGLVLSGELFF.

In its sample, this clone was seen once. This chain connects TRBV19 to TRBJ2-2; D perhaps matches TRBD1 (5 bases). Trimming pared 4 bases from V and 0 bases from J, leaving 15 bases between. Per the germline V gene, CDR1 is LNHDA and CDR2 is SQIVND (reference sequence). The CDR3 spans 17 residues. The CDR3 sequence is CASSTSAGRTNTGELFF. CDR3 in DNA: TGTGCCAGTAGTACCAGTGCAGGGCGAACGAACACCGGGGAGCTGTTTTTT.

This clone was counted once. DNA of the CDR3: TGTGCCAGCAGCTTAGGGGGACAGGGGGTTGGCATTCAGTACTTC. Its translation: CASSLGGQGVGIQYF. This rearrangement joins TRBV7-2 to TRBJ2-4, with TRBD1 matching over 11 bases. The germline gives CDR1 SGHTA, CDR2 FQGNSA. V was clipped by 1 base and J by 9 bases; unmatched bases: 5. The CDR3 length is 15 residues.

V usage is TRBV7-2 and J usage is TRBJ1-3, with 9 bases that match TRBD1. CDR1 is SGHTA and CDR2 is FQGNSA in the germline V gene. Trimming took 5 bases from V and 7 from J; bases not matched to a gene: 12. This CDR3 is 16 amino acids long. The CDR3 DNA sequence: TGTGCCAGCAGCCTCTGGGACAGGGAGCATAGGAACACCATATATTTT. Translation gives CASSLWDREHRNTIYF.

The chain carries TRBV1 and TRBJ2-1; TRBD2, the table's D call, lacks a check against the DNA. TRBV1 is annotated as a pseudogene. The length of the CDR3 is 14 residues. CDR3 sequence (DNA): TGCACCAGCGGCCGAGCGGGAGGCCCCAATGAGCAGTTCTTC. This encodes CTSGRAGGPNEQFF.

The V gene is TRBV27, the J gene TRBJ2-7, with D unresolved. CDR1 and CDR2 (germline): MNHEY, SMNVEV (reference sequence). V was pared by 2 bases and J by 3 bases, with 11 bases between. The CDR3 runs 14 residues. The CDR3 sequence is CASSLGQASYEQYF. For the CDR3, the DNA is TGTGCCAGCAGTTTAGGGCAGGCTAGCTACGAGCAGTACTTC.

As concerns this clone: The identical CDR3 is also encoded by other nucleotide sequences in the sample. The rearrangement links TRBV5-1 to TRBJ2-7; TRBD2 might be the D (5 bases). The V and J ends lost 4 bases and 1 base respectively, with 6 bases between them. The CDR3 consists of 12 residues. Germline values: CDR1 SGHRS, CDR2 YFSETQ. The CDR3 protein is CASSPGSYEQYF. Here the CDR3 DNA reads TGCGCCAGCAGCCCGGGATCCTACGAGCAGTACTTC.

This chain connects TRBV7-2 to TRBJ2-1; 8 positions match TRBD1. V gave up 4 bases and J gave up 4 bases; unmatched junction bases: 9. Germline assignment: CDR1 SGHTA and CDR2 FQGNSA. The CDR3 runs to 16 residues. The CDR3 spells CASSWLDRGLYNEQFF. For the CDR3, the DNA is TGTGCCAGCAGCTGGCTCGACAGGGGATTGTACAATGAGCAGTTCTTC.

The chain joins TRBV5-1 to TRBJ2-3, with 10 positions matching TRBD1. Germline V lookup: CDR1 SGHRS, CDR2 YFSETQ. This CDR3 is 15 amino acids long. Trimming at V came to 4 bases and at J to 5 bases, leaving 7 bases not matched to a gene. CDR3 amino acids: CASSVTGTGVDTQYF. CDR3 nucleotide sequence: TGCGCCAGCAGCGTAACCGGGACAGGGGTAGATACGCAGTATTTT. Looking up the rest from reference TRBV5-1 and TRBJ2-3 gives the full variable domain: KAGVTQTPRYLIKTRGQQVTLSCSPISGHRSVSWYQQTPGQGLQFLFEYFSETQRNKGNFPGRFSGRQFSNSRSEMNVSTLELGDSALYLCASSVTGTGVDTQYFGPGTRLTVL.